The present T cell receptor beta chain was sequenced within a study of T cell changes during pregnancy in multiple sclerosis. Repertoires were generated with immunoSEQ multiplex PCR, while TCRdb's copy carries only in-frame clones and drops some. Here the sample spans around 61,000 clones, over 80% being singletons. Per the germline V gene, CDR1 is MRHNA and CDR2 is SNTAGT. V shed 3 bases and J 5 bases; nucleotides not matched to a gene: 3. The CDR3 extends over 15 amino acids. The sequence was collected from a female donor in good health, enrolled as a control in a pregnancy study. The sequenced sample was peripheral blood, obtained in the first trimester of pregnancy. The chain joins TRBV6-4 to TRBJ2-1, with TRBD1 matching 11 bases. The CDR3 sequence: CASSEGTGGNNEQFF. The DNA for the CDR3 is TGTGCCAGCAGTGAAGGGACAGGGGGAAACAATGAGCAGTTCTTC.